The next 17 T cell receptor beta chains were all read from a single sample in a study of cytomegalovirus exposure and HLA in healthy donors. The PCR employed 60 Vbeta primers together with 13 Jbeta primers. Assay used: immunoSEQ multiplex PCR; TCRdb lists only in-frame clones, some missing. The listing records 80,000 to 100,000 clones. Sequenced material: PBMCs. The receptors shown here come from a man aged 50 or older in good health and CMV-seropositive.

J is TRBJ2-7 and V is TRBV5-8; TRBD1 matches 10 bases. Germline-derived CDR1 and CDR2 are SGHTS and YDEGEE. J was trimmed by 3 bases and V by 2 bases; bases with no gene match: 8. The CDR3 loop spans 16 amino acids. The chain's CDR3 is CASSLLDRGLYYEQYV. CDR3 sequence (DNA): TGTGCCAGCAGCTTACTAGACAGGGGGCTATACTACGAGCAGTACGTC.

The chain couples TRBV11-3 to TRBJ2-1, with D possibly being TRBD1 (5 bases). Germline assignment: CDR1 SGHNT and CDR2 YENEEA. CDR3 length equals 15 residues. The V gene lost 2 bases and the J gene lost 6 bases, with 14 bases spanning the gap. CDR3 loop: CASSLPWGYSNEQFF. The CDR3 DNA is TGTGCCAGCAGCTTACCCTGGGGCTACAGCAATGAGCAGTTCTTC. Based on the CDR3 plus reference TRBV11-3 and TRBJ2-1, the full variable domain is EAGVVQSPRYKIIEKKQPVAFWCNPISGHNTLYWYLQNLGQGPELLIRYENEEAVDDSQLPKDRFSAERLKGVDSTLKIQPAELGDSAVYLCASSLPWGYSNEQFFGPGTRLTVL.

The V and J genes are TRBV7-9 and TRBJ1-5, with a possible D match to TRBD1 (5 bases). V shed 5 bases and J shed 5 bases, with 16 bases lying between them. There are 15 residues in the CDR3. Germline CDR1 is SEHNR and CDR2 is FQNEAQ (reference sequence). The CDR3 DNA is TGTGCCAGCAGCGATGACAGAGACCCATATCAGCCCCAGCATTTT. It codes for CASSDDRDPYQPQHF.

The chain carries TRBV4-2 and TRBJ2-3, with 7 positions matching TRBD2. The CDR3 is made up of 16 amino acids. V gave up 0 bases and J gave up 1 base; unmatched junction bases: 4. Germline CDR1 reads LGHNA; CDR2 reads YNFKEQ. The CDR3 region has the DNA TGTGCCAGCAGCCAAGACCTGGGAGGGGGCACAGATACGCAGTATTTT. This gives the protein CASSQDLGGGTDTQYF.

The chain carries TRBV7-9 and TRBJ2-4, with D possibly matching TRBD2 (7 bases). The V and J ends lost 4 bases and 5 bases respectively, with 12 bases between them. The CDR3 length is 14 residues. CDR1 SEHNR and CDR2 FQNEAQ come from the germline V gene (reference sequence). CDR3 amino acids: CASSYGGRENIQYF. The CDR3, as DNA: TGTGCCAGCAGCTACGGGGGGCGGGAAAACATTCAGTACTTC.

The chain couples TRBV11-2 to TRBJ2-5, with TRBD2 matching over 13 bases. This CDR3 contains 16 residues. Germline V gene lookup returns CDR1 SGHAT and CDR2 FQNNGV. J was trimmed by 4 bases and V by 1 base; bases with no gene match: 3. CDR3 region: CASSLVRLAGGETQYF. The CDR3, as DNA: TGTGCCAGCAGCTTAGTAAGACTAGCGGGAGGAGAGACCCAGTACTTC. The variable domain in full, completed from reference TRBV11-2 and TRBJ2-5, reads EAGVAQSPRYKIIEKRQSVAFWCNPISGHATLYWYQQILGQGPKLLIQFQNNGVVDDSQLPKDRFSAERLKGVDSTLKIQPAKLEDSAVYLCASSLVRLAGGETQYFGPGTRLLVL.

The chain uses TRBV27 and TRBJ1-2, with D possibly TRBD1 on 6 matching bases. The CDR3 runs to 13 residues. V lost 5 bases and J lost 6, with 13 bases in between. Germline values: CDR1 MNHEY, CDR2 SMNVEV (reference sequence). DNA of the CDR3: TGTGCCAGCAGTCCCACAGGGTGGAATGGCTACACCTTC. This codes for CASSPTGWNGYTF.

This sequence joins TRBV5-6 and TRBJ2-7; weak D call: TRBD1 (5 bases). CDR1 SGHDT and CDR2 YYEEEE come from the germline V gene. The CDR3 contains 14 residues. V lost 0 bases and J lost 3, with 10 bases in between. As DNA, the CDR3 is TGTGCCAGCAGCTTGGCCGGACAAGTCTACGAGCAGTACTTC. Translated, it gives CASSLAGQVYEQYF.

The gene calls are TRBV7-9 and TRBJ2-1; 8 positions agree with TRBD2. The CDR3 totals 14 residues. Germline-derived CDR1 and CDR2 are SEHNR and FQNEAQ (reference sequence). V lost 5 bases to trimming and J lost 10 bases; unmatched junction nucleotides: 10. CDR3 residues: CASSLYGRDREQFF. For the CDR3, the DNA is TGTGCCAGCAGCCTTTACGGGAGGGATAGAGAGCAGTTCTTC. The whole variable domain, remainder taken from reference TRBV7-9 and TRBJ2-1, is DTGVSQNPRHKITKRGQNVTFRCDPISEHNRLYWYRQTLGQGPEFLTYFQNEAQLEKSRLLSDRFSAERPKGSFSTLEIQRTEQGDSAMYLCASSLYGRDREQFFGPGTRLTVL.

The chain couples TRBV19 to TRBJ1-5; D is unclear. This CDR3 is 13 amino acids long. The germline V gene has CDR1 LNHDA and CDR2 SQIVND (reference sequence). V was cut by 1 base and J by 6 bases, with 7 bases left in between. DNA for the CDR3: TGTGCCAGTAGTATAGGACTGGGTCAGCCCCAGCATTTT. The encoded protein is CASSIGLGQPQHF.

The V gene is TRBV7-9, the J gene TRBJ2-1; 12 positions agree with TRBD2. The germline CDR1 and CDR2 sequences are SEHNR and FQNEAQ (reference sequence). Trimming at V came to 7 bases and at J to 8 bases, leaving 9 bases not matched to a gene. The CDR3 totals 15 residues. CDR3 residues: CASTLPSGRVYEQFF. CDR3 coding DNA: TGTGCCAGCACCCTACCTAGCGGGAGGGTGTATGAGCAGTTCTTC.

J is TRBJ2-5 and V is TRBV7-6; D call uncertain. This CDR3 is built from 12 residues. Germline V lookup: CDR1 SGHVS, CDR2 FNYEAQ. Trimming pared 2 bases from V and 2 bases from J, leaving 3 bases between. The CDR3 DNA reads as TGTGCCAGCAGCTTACCTCAAGAGACCCAGTACTTC. It is translated as CASSLPQETQYF.

The V and J genes are TRBV11-3 and TRBJ2-7; 7 nucleotides line up with TRBD2. CDR3 size: 14 residues. The V segment lost 5 bases and the J segment 2 bases; nucleotides outside the gene matches: 6. Germline V gives CDR1 SGHNT, CDR2 YENEEA. The CDR3: CASSPIAGAYEQYF. CDR3 sequence (DNA): TGTGCCAGCAGCCCGATAGCGGGTGCCTACGAGCAGTACTTC.

This rearrangement joins TRBV4-3 to TRBJ1-1; possibly TRBD1 for D (5 bases). Trimming cost V 4 bases and J 1 base, with 22 bases left between them. Germline CDR1 is LGHNA and CDR2 is YSLEER. This CDR3 region has 18 residues. The CDR3 DNA is TGCGCCAGCAGCCGAGACCCGGAGGGAAGGGGTGGGAACACTGAAGCTTTCTTT. Translated: CASSRDPEGRGGNTEAFF.

J is TRBJ1-2 and V is TRBV29-1; D gene uncertain. CDR3 length: 12 amino acids. The germline V gene has CDR1 SQVTM and CDR2 ANQGSEA. Trimming left V 2 bases short and J 0 bases short, with 4 bases between. The CDR3 protein is CSVETANYGYTF. CDR3 nucleotide sequence: TGCAGCGTTGAAACGGCTAACTATGGCTACACCTTC.

CDR3 bases: TGCGCCAGCAGCCCAGGAGGACCCCAAACGCAGTATTTT. Translation gives CASSPGGPQTQYF. V gene TRBV5-1 combines with J gene TRBJ2-3; the D gene is possibly TRBD2 (5 bases). CDR1 is SGHRS and CDR2 is YFSETQ in the germline V gene. V lost 4 bases, J lost 9 bases, and 15 bases lay in between. CDR3 length equals 13 residues.

The chain has TRBV30 and TRBJ1-1; D is possibly TRBD1 (5 bases). The length of the CDR3 is 13 residues. Trimming shortened V by 4 bases and J by 4 bases, and 13 bases separated the two germline ends. Germline V gives CDR1 GTSNPN, CDR2 SVGIG (reference sequence). CDR3 protein: CAWTRGGFTEAFF. In DNA, the CDR3 is TGTGCCTGGACCCGGGGGGGGTTCACTGAAGCTTTCTTT.